This T cell receptor (beta chain) was captured by sequencing in a study of blood T cell repertoires in COVID-19. Study background: COVID-19 samples, acute and convalescent, were from the United States, Italy and Spain. Sample material is recorded as cDNA or gDNA derived from T cells, B-cell-depleted T cells, or PBMCs.

As processed by the authors: How many nucleated cells were present was estimated from reference gene primer amplification. Sequencing used immunoSEQ multiplex PCR; TCRdb keeps in-frame clones, though not all of them. V, J and clone size are taken as reported in that table, and D and trimming were inferred from the DNA itself. The sample holds under 450,000 clones; 81% are singletons and the top ten take roughly 1.2%. The CDR3 sequence is 17 residues long. Trimming pared 3 bases from V and 0 bases from J, leaving 16 bases between. Germline V gene lookup returns CDR1 SGDLS and CDR2 YYNGEE. This sequence originates from a human donor with acute or convalescent COVID-19. The donor label of this sample is uncertain. The V gene is TRBV9, the J gene TRBJ2-1; no reliable D call. The sample comprised peripheral blood. DNA of the CDR3: TGTGCCAGCAGCGGATCGACGATAGCCTTCTCCTACAATGAGCAGTTCTTC. Encoded protein: CASSGSTIAFSYNEQFF. Using reference TRBV9 and TRBJ2-1 for the parts outside the CDR3, the full variable domain is DSGVTQTPKHLITATGQRVTLRCSPRSGDLSVYWYQQSLDQGLQFLIQYYNGEERAKGNILERFSAQQFPDLHSELNLSSLELGDSALYFCASSGSTIAFSYNEQFFGPGTRLTVL.